The 27 T cell receptor beta chains in this list originate from one sample, sequenced in a study of Graves' ophthalmopathy and Graves' hyperthyroidism. RNA transcripts yielded amplified TCR beta CDR3 regions. HTBI primers were employed in first-round RT-PCR, then a second-round multiplex PCR followed. TCRdb reanalysed the multiplex PCR reads using MiXCR and keeps one entry per CDR3 protein. The sample holds about 550,000 distinct CDR3 sequences, under 45% seen once. Sequencing input: peripheral blood or thyroid tissue (not recorded which). Every receptor here comes from an adult man with Graves' hyperthyroidism.

This clonotype was seen ten or more times. This chain uses TRBV6-1 with TRBJ2-7; D tentatively reads TRBD1 or TRBD2 (6 bases each). Trimming took off 5 bases at V and 4 bases at J, with 18 bases between the two ends. Germline lookup yields CDR1 MNHNS and CDR2 SASEGT. The CDR3 totals 15 residues. In nucleotides, the CDR3 is TGTGCCAGCAGTCAAGGGGGGACGGATTATTACGAGCAGTACTTC. It specifies CASSQGGTDYYEQYF.

V is TRBV7-9 and J is TRBJ2-3; D ambiguous. CDR1 is SEHNR and CDR2 is FQNEAQ in the germline V gene (reference sequence). V was pared by 0 bases and J by 4 bases, with 14 bases between. The CDR3 covers 16 residues. The CDR3 region is CASSLATAWYADTQYF. In nucleotides, the CDR3 is TGTGCCAGCAGCTTAGCCACAGCATGGTACGCAGATACGCAGTATTTT. The complete variable domain, with remaining parts taken from reference TRBV7-9 and TRBJ2-3, reads DTGVSQNPRHKITKRGQNVTFRCDPISEHNRLYWYRQTLGQGPEFLTYFQNEAQLEKSRLLSDRFSAERPKGSFSTLEIQRTEQGDSAMYLCASSLATAWYADTQYFGPGTRLTVL.

The chain employs TRBV14 and TRBJ2-2; 8 bases are a match to TRBD2. The CDR3 runs 17 residues. The V segment lost 0 bases and the J segment 7 bases; nucleotides outside the gene matches: 10. From germline, CDR1 is SGHDN and CDR2 FVKESK. CDR3 DNA: TGTGCCAGCAGCCAAGATGAGGGAGCGGGAGTTTTCGGGGAGCTGTTTTTT. This gives the protein CASSQDEGAGVFGELFF.

The CDR3 DNA reads as TGCGCCAGCAGCTTGTACGGGACTAGCGGGAGTTCCTCCTACAATGAGCAGTTCTTC. Protein sequence: CASSLYGTSGSSSYNEQFF. V usage is TRBV5-1 and J usage is TRBJ2-1; 14 bases align to TRBD2. This CDR3 is 19 amino acids long. Trimming took 1 base from V and 0 from J; bases not matched to a gene: 6. Germline-derived CDR1 and CDR2 are SGHRS and YFSETQ.

The chain joins TRBV2 to TRBJ2-7; TRBD2 might be the D (5 bases). V gave up 5 bases and J gave up 6 bases, with 14 bases separating them. The germline V gene has CDR1 SNHLY and CDR2 FYNNEI. The CDR3 is 13 amino acids. The CDR3, as DNA: TGTGCCAGCAGTATGGAGGCCCCACTCGAGCAGTACTTC. It codes for CASSMEAPLEQYF.

V and J are TRBV7-9 and TRBJ2-3; TRBD2 is a possible D gene (6 bases). The CDR3 runs 13 residues. The V gene lost 4 bases and the J gene lost 5 bases, with 10 bases spanning the gap. Germline V gene data show CDR1 as SEHNR and CDR2 as FQNEAQ (reference sequence). CDR3 DNA: TGTGCCAGCAGCTCCCCGGGGGTAGATACGCAGTATTTT. This codes for CASSSPGVDTQYF.

This clonotype was picked up many times. This chain joins TRBV20-1 and TRBJ1-1, with D possibly being TRBD1 (6 bases). Trimming stripped 0 bases from V and 1 base from J, with 15 bases between. CDR3 size: 16 residues. Germline assignment: CDR1 DFQATT and CDR2 SNEGSKA (reference sequence). CDR3 sequence: CSARDGRQVQNTEAFF. CDR3 in DNA: TGCAGTGCTAGAGACGGAAGACAGGTCCAGAACACTGAAGCTTTCTTT.

This clonotype was detected many times. This chain links TRBV2 with TRBJ1-5; D is possibly TRBD1 (5 bases). The CDR3 is 13 residues long. The V end was cut by 0 bases, the J end by 10 bases, with 10 bases between. Germline V CDR1 and CDR2: SNHLY, FYNNEI. CDR3 in amino acids: CASSEAMRDPQHF. CDR3 coding DNA: TGTGCCAGCAGTGAAGCCATGCGGGACCCCCAGCATTTT. Combining the CDR3 with reference TRBV2 and TRBJ1-5 gives the whole variable domain EPEVTQTPSHQVTQMGQEVILRCVPISNHLYFYWYRQILGQKVEFLVSFYNNEISEKSEIFDDQFSVERPDGSNFTLKIRSTKLEDSAMYFCASSEAMRDPQHFGDGTRLSIL.

The chain recombines TRBV7-9 with TRBJ2-5; possibly TRBD2 for D (5 bases). The CDR3 extends over 14 amino acids. V was clipped by 4 bases and J by 5 bases, with 14 bases between them. Germline V CDR1 and CDR2: SEHNR, FQNEAQ (reference sequence). The CDR3 DNA follows: TGTGCCAGCAGCTCGACGGGGTTCGGGGAGACCCAGTACTTC. Residues: CASSSTGFGETQYF.

The chain employs TRBV29-1 and TRBJ2-7, with D perhaps assigned TRBD1 or TRBD2 (5 bases each). V was trimmed by 8 bases and J by 2 bases, leaving 16 bases between them. Germline loops: CDR1 SQVTM, CDR2 ANQGSEA. The CDR3 runs to 13 residues. The CDR3 region has the DNA TGCAGCTACCGGGACGTCGGGCCCTACGAGCAGTACTTC. It encodes CSYRDVGPYEQYF.

J is TRBJ1-5 and V is TRBV20-1, with 10 bases matching TRBD1. The V segment lost 5 bases and the J segment 2 bases; nucleotides outside the gene matches: 6. CDR1 and CDR2 (germline): DFQATT, SNEGSKA (reference sequence). CDR3 length equals 15 residues. CDR3 amino acids: CSAPRQGAGNQPQHF. CDR3 nucleotides: TGCAGTGCTCCACGACAGGGGGCCGGCAATCAGCCCCAGCATTTT.

The genes are TRBV12-3 or TRBV12-4 and TRBJ2-1; 8 bases match TRBD2. The CDR3 is 15 residues long. V lost 3 bases, J lost 10 bases, and 11 bases stayed unmatched. DNA for the CDR3: TGTGCCAGCAGTTTTTTCGCCGGGGGGGCAGGGGAGCAGTTCTTC. This gives the protein CASSFFAGGAGEQFF.

The genes are TRBV7-9 and TRBJ1-1; 7 nucleotides line up with TRBD1. Germline loops: CDR1 SEHNR, CDR2 FQNEAQ (reference sequence). There are 16 residues in the CDR3. Trimming removed 3 bases from V and 5 bases from J; junction bases left unmatched: 12. CDR3 coding DNA: TGTGCCAGCAGCTTGGTAGGGGGCGCGCTAGGTACTGAAGCTTTCTTT. Translated: CASSLVGGALGTEAFF.

This clonotype was counted ten times or more. The chain's CDR3 is CASSSPRQGNTEAFF. The DNA for the CDR3 is TGTGCCAGCAGCTCCCCCCGACAGGGGAACACTGAAGCTTTCTTT. The genes are TRBV14 and TRBJ1-1; the match to TRBD1 covers 7 bases. Germline assignment: CDR1 SGHDN and CDR2 FVKESK. The trim removed 5 bases at V and 1 base at J, leaving 7 bases unmatched. The CDR3 length is 15 residues.

This clonotype was picked up many times. The chain recombines TRBV30 with TRBJ1-5; TRBD1 matches at 8 bases. V shed 5 bases and J 5 bases; nucleotides not matched to a gene: 5. The length of the CDR3 is 13 residues. Germline V gene data show CDR1 as GTSNPN and CDR2 as SVGIG (reference sequence). The chain's CDR3 is CAWAGGRDQPQHF. DNA of the CDR3: TGTGCCTGGGCAGGGGGCAGGGATCAGCCCCAGCATTTT.

The rearrangement links TRBV24-1 to TRBJ1-1; D remains ambiguous. The CDR3 has 16 residues. Germline CDR1 KGHDR, CDR2 SFDVKD. Trimming removed 3 bases from V and 0 bases from J, with 13 bases in between. The CDR3 DNA reads TGTGCCACCAGTGATCCCCGAGCCAGCATGAACACTGAAGCTTTCTTT. Translation: CATSDPRASMNTEAFF.

The chain carries TRBV19 and TRBJ2-5, with D perhaps TRBD1 (5 bases). CDR1 LNHDA and CDR2 SQIVND come from the germline V gene (reference sequence). The ends were cut back, 6 bases at V and 5 bases at J, with 10 bases in the middle. This CDR3 is 12 amino acids long. Here the CDR3 reads CASRQVRETQYF. The CDR3 DNA is TGTGCCAGTAGACAGGTTCGGGAGACCCAGTACTTC.

This clonotype was found many times. This rearrangement joins TRBV6-6 to TRBJ1-3, with D uncertain. With 5 bases removed from V and 8 bases from J, the gap between germline ends came to 13 bases. Per germline, CDR1 MNHNY and CDR2 SVGAGI (reference sequence). The CDR3 has 13 amino acids. In DNA form, the CDR3 reads TGTGCCAGCAGTCCGATTTCGGGTGACACCATATATTTT. It specifies CASSPISGDTIYF.

This clonotype showed up many times. The J gene is TRBJ1-2, the V gene TRBV6-5; D might be TRBD1 (6 bases). The length of the CDR3 is 14 residues. Looked up from germline, CDR1 is MNHEY and CDR2 is SVGAGI. Trimming pared 4 bases from V and 0 bases from J, leaving 9 bases between. CDR3 in amino acids: CASSFQGPNYGYTF. CDR3 DNA sequence: TGTGCCAGCAGTTTCCAGGGGCCTAACTATGGCTACACCTTC.

Points on this clonotype: The junction shows a germline mismatch at one end, possibly a read error. The DNA for the CDR3 is TGTGCCATCAGTGAGTCGGGGGGCGCGAACTATGGCTACACCTTC. It specifies CAISESGGANYGYTF. The chain combines TRBV6-6 with TRBJ1-2, with D possibly being TRBD1 (6 bases). This CDR3 has 15 residues. Germline values: CDR1 MNHNY, CDR2 SVGAGI (reference sequence).

This clonotype came up many times. The CDR3 sequence: CASSLAEGLNYGYTF. CDR3 DNA: TGTGCCAGCAGCTTAGCCGAGGGTTTGAACTATGGCTACACCTTC. The chain combines TRBV7-8 with TRBJ1-2, with D uncertain. Trimming pared 0 bases from V and 2 bases from J, leaving 10 bases between. Germline V gene lookup returns CDR1 SGHVS and CDR2 FQNEAQ. This CDR3 contains 15 residues.

This clonotype was detected only a few times. The V gene is TRBV5-1, the J gene TRBJ1-6; 9 bases align to TRBD1. Germline CDR1 and CDR2: SGHRS and YFSETQ. There are 14 residues in the CDR3. V lost 5 bases and J lost 10; bases outside the gene matches: 7. CDR3 sequence: CASRTGTGSSPLHF. The CDR3 DNA follows: TGCGCCAGCAGGACCGGGACAGGGTCCTCACCCCTCCACTTT.

Concerning this clonotype: Without the conserved terminal phenylalanine or tryptophan, this CDR3 likely stems from a read error. This CDR3 is CASSLASLNTEAFS. The CDR3 DNA sequence: TGCGCCAGCAGCTTGGCTTCACTGAACACTGAAGCTTTCTCT. The chain employs TRBV5-1 and TRBJ1-1; D is uncertain. Germline CDR1 and CDR2: SGHRS and YFSETQ. The V gene lost 0 bases and the J gene lost 0 bases, with 6 bases spanning the gap. CDR3 length: 14 residues.

This clonotype occurred many times. The gene calls are TRBV19 and TRBJ1-1; D may be TRBD1 (6 bases). CDR1 LNHDA and CDR2 SQIVND come from the germline V gene (reference sequence). The CDR3 loop spans 12 amino acids. Trimming pared 8 bases from V and 6 bases from J, leaving 13 bases between. The DNA of the CDR3 is TGTGCCAGTGAAACAGGGTTGGCTGAAGCTTTCTTT. Amino acid sequence: CASETGLAEAFF.

This chain uses TRBV29-1 with TRBJ1-2; D possibly corresponds to TRBD1 (6 bases). The CDR3 is 15 residues long. CDR1 and CDR2 from the germline V gene are SQVTM and ANQGSEA. Trimming cost V 4 bases and J 0 bases, with 15 bases left between them. CDR3 loop: CSVGGQGLANYGYTF. CDR3 DNA: TGCAGCGTTGGGGGGCAGGGCTTAGCTAACTATGGCTACACCTTC. The full variable domain, in which reference TRBV29-1 and TRBJ1-2 provide the parts outside the CDR3, is SAVISQKPSRDICQRGTSLTIQCQVDSQVTMMFWYRQQPGQSLTLIATANQGSEATYESGFVIDKFPISRPNLTFSTLTVSNMSPEDSSIYLCSVGGQGLANYGYTFGSGTRLTVV.

Ten or more counts support this clonotype. The chain couples TRBV7-8 to TRBJ2-5; D may be TRBD2 (6 bases). Per germline, CDR1 SGHVS and CDR2 FQNEAQ. The CDR3 is 13 residues long. V lost 8 bases and J 4 bases, leaving 14 bases between the germline ends. The CDR3 nucleotides are TGTGCCAGCCGGCCCGGGGGAGGAGAGACCCAGTACTTC. This codes for CASRPGGGETQYF. The whole variable domain, filled in from reference TRBV7-8 and TRBJ2-5, reads GAGVSQSPRYKVAKRGQDVALRCDPISGHVSLFWYQQALGQGPEFLTYFQNEAQLDKSGLPSDRFFAERPEGSVSTLKIQRTQQEDSAVYLCASRPGGGETQYFGPGTRLLVL.

This chain uses TRBV29-1 with TRBJ2-3; 8 positions match TRBD2. V gave up 0 bases and J gave up 5 bases; unmatched junction bases: 7. The CDR3 runs to 15 residues. CDR1 and CDR2 from the germline V gene are SQVTM and ANQGSEA. This CDR3 reads CSVEDPAGDLDTQYF. For the CDR3, the DNA is TGCAGCGTTGAAGATCCAGCGGGAGATTTAGATACGCAGTATTTT.